The 26 T cell receptor beta chains listed next were all sequenced from one sample in a study of T cell clonotyping in hematopoietic cell transplantation. Method: immunoSEQ multiplex PCR; TCRdb's copy keeps in-frame clones and lacks some. The data show about 27,000 clones, approximately 95% seen once. Input material: peripheral blood mononuclear cells. Every receptor here comes from a man aged 45-65 years in good health. Some clones in this sample may be carry-over from other donors' samples.

The V and J genes are TRBV7-8 and TRBJ1-1; the D gene is possibly TRBD1 (5 bases). The germline V gene has CDR1 SGHVS and CDR2 FQNEAQ. V was clipped by 5 bases and J by 4 bases, with 17 bases between them. The CDR3 has 15 amino acids. CDR3 loop: CASSKWSDGGTEAFF. In DNA, the CDR3 is TGTGCCAGCAGCAAGTGGAGCGATGGGGGCACTGAAGCTTTCTTT.

The chain joins TRBV30 to TRBJ1-2; no clear D. V shed 0 bases and J shed 6 bases, with 11 bases lying between them. The CDR3 contains 13 residues. Germline CDR1 reads GTSNPN; CDR2 reads SVGIG (reference sequence). CDR3 bases: TGTGCCTGGAGTGTACTCCCCGGGAATGGCTACACCTTC. This sequence encodes CAWSVLPGNGYTF. The variable domain in full, completed from reference TRBV30 and TRBJ1-2, reads SQTIHQWPATLVQPVGSPLSLECTVEGTSNPNLYWYRQAAGRGLQLLFYSVGIGQISSEVPQNLSASRPQDRQFILSSKKLLLSDSGFYLCAWSVLPGNGYTFGSGTRLTVV.

The rearrangement links TRBV5-1 to TRBJ1-6, with 7 bases matching TRBD1. V shed 4 bases and J 5 bases; nucleotides not matched to a gene: 6. This CDR3 contains 15 residues. CDR1 is SGHRS and CDR2 is YFSETQ in the germline V gene. In DNA, the CDR3 is TGCGCCAGCAGCCCCCTGACAGGGCATAATTCACCCCTCCACTTT. This sequence encodes CASSPLTGHNSPLHF.

The gene calls are TRBV7-2 and TRBJ1-6, with D hard to call. This CDR3 contains 13 residues. CDR1 is SGHTA and CDR2 is FQGNSA in the germline V gene. Trimming left V 5 bases short and J 15 bases short, with 17 bases between. CDR3 DNA: TGTGCCAGCAGCCATCCCGGGGTAATGTTCCTCCACTTT. It yields the protein CASSHPGVMFLHF.

This sequence joins TRBV6-6 and TRBJ1-2; TRBD1 is a possible D gene (5 bases). Germline CDR1 is MNHNY and CDR2 is SVGAGI (reference sequence). The germline V and J ends were trimmed by 9 bases and 8 bases, with 25 bases remaining between them. The CDR3 is 15 residues long. Here the CDR3 DNA reads TGTGCCAGTTTTGGGGGGATAGGGAAATCCTACGGCTACACCTTC. It translates to CASFGGIGKSYGYTF.

For this clone: Different DNA sequences within this sample yield the same CDR3. The chain combines TRBV2 with TRBJ2-7, with 9 bases that match TRBD1. J lost 7 bases, V lost 6 bases, and 7 bases had no gene match. CDR3 size: 13 residues. Germline V gene data show CDR1 as SNHLY and CDR2 as FYNNEI. CDR3 in amino acids: CASSEQGAGEQYF. In DNA form, the CDR3 reads TGTGCCAGCAGCGAACAGGGGGCTGGAGAGCAGTACTTC.

The rearrangement joins TRBV6-6 to TRBJ1-1; D possibly corresponds to TRBD1 (5 bases). V was clipped by 2 bases and J by 9 bases, with 19 bases between them. The CDR3 length is 15 residues. Germline-derived CDR1 and CDR2 are MNHNY and SVGAGI (reference sequence). The CDR3 coding sequence is TGTGCCAGCAGTTACGGTTCAGGAGGGGATCCGCAAGCTTTCTTT. This gives the protein CASSYGSGGDPQAFF.

The chain recombines TRBV7-9 with TRBJ2-7; possibly TRBD1 for D (6 bases). Germline CDR1 SEHNR, CDR2 FQNEAQ (reference sequence). The CDR3 is 14 amino acids. The V end lost 0 bases, the J end lost 3 bases, and 9 bases lay between the germline ends. The CDR3 DNA sequence: TGTGCCAGCAGCTTAGCGTCCAGGGGCTACGAGCAGTACTTC. Translated, it gives CASSLASRGYEQYF.

The chain employs TRBV30 and TRBJ1-6, with D possibly matching TRBD1 (6 bases). V shed 0 bases and J shed 9 bases, with 6 bases lying between them. Germline CDR1 is GTSNPN and CDR2 is SVGIG (reference sequence). The CDR3 contains 12 residues. The DNA of the CDR3 is TGTGCCTGGAGTGTACAGGGTTCACCCCTCCACTTT. Its translation: CAWSVQGSPLHF.

The V call is TRBV30, the J call TRBJ1-5; the match to TRBD1 covers 9 bases. This CDR3 comprises 14 residues. Germline V lookup: CDR1 GTSNPN, CDR2 SVGIG (reference sequence). J lost 6 bases, V lost 6 bases, and 9 bases had no gene match. The CDR3 bases are TGTGCCTGCAAAACCGGGACAGGGTCTCAGCCCCAGCATTTT. Amino acids: CACKTGTGSQPQHF.

The genes are TRBV5-1 and TRBJ2-2; D possibly corresponds to TRBD2 (5 bases). CDR3 size: 14 residues. The V end lost 0 bases, the J end lost 7 bases, and 10 bases lay between the germline ends. Germline values: CDR1 SGHRS, CDR2 YFSETQ. This CDR3 reads CASSLVSGIGELFF. Here the CDR3 DNA reads TGCGCCAGCAGCTTGGTGTCGGGGATCGGGGAGCTGTTTTTT.

The V call is TRBV5-1, the J call TRBJ1-1; TRBD1 matches 8 bases. CDR3 length equals 17 residues. J was trimmed by 1 base and V by 0 bases; bases with no gene match: 8. The germline CDR1 and CDR2 sequences are SGHRS and YFSETQ. CDR3 region: CASSLAGRGRGNTEAFF. CDR3 DNA: TGCGCCAGCAGCTTGGCCGGCAGGGGGCGCGGGAACACTGAAGCTTTCTTT.

This clone has only one observation. This chain connects TRBV11-2 to TRBJ1-4; no clear D gene. Germline V gives CDR1 SGHAT, CDR2 FQNNGV. With 5 bases removed from V and 7 bases from J, the gap between germline ends came to 14 bases. This CDR3 is built from 14 residues. The CDR3 region has the DNA TGTGCCAGCAGCCTAAGGTCGGTTCGTGAAAAACTGTTTTTT. As protein: CASSLRSVREKLFF.

The chain combines TRBV7-2 with TRBJ2-3, with D hard to call. The V and J ends lost 5 bases and 2 bases respectively, with 2 bases between them. This CDR3 contains 11 residues. Germline lookup yields CDR1 SGHTA and CDR2 FQGNSA. The CDR3 DNA reads as TGTGCCAGCAGCACCACAGATACGCAGTATTTT. It yields the protein CASSTTDTQYF.

CDR3 nucleotide sequence: TGTGCCAGCAGCCCCCGTCAGGGGGGGCACGGCACAGATACGCAGTATTTT. It is translated as CASSPRQGGHGTDTQYF. V and J are TRBV7-9 and TRBJ2-3; D possibly matches TRBD1 or TRBD2 (7 bases each). CDR3 length: 17 amino acids. Trimming left V 5 bases short and J 1 base short, with 19 bases between. CDR1 is SEHNR and CDR2 is FQNEAQ in the germline V gene (reference sequence).

The chain couples TRBV19 to TRBJ1-5, with 10 bases that match TRBD1. J was trimmed by 4 bases and V by 5 bases; bases with no gene match: 5. Germline V CDR1 and CDR2: LNHDA, SQIVND (reference sequence). There are 15 residues in the CDR3. The CDR3 loop is CASSGGQGGNQPQHF. The CDR3 bases are TGTGCCAGTAGTGGAGGACAGGGGGGAAATCAGCCCCAGCATTTT.

This clone appeared once. The J gene is TRBJ2-2, the V gene TRBV18; D gene unclear. This CDR3 contains 15 residues. Per the germline V gene, CDR1 is KGHSH and CDR2 is LQKENI. The germline V and J ends were trimmed by 3 bases and 2 bases, with 10 bases remaining between them. CDR3 bases: TGTGCCAGCTCACCTGGGCCAGCCAACACCGGGGAGCTGTTTTTT. It yields the protein CASSPGPANTGELFF.

The chain links TRBV27 to TRBJ2-7, with TRBD1 matching over 7 bases. V lost 4 bases and J lost 1; bases outside the gene matches: 7. Germline-derived CDR1 and CDR2 are MNHEY and SMNVEV (reference sequence). This CDR3 has 15 amino acids. The CDR3, as DNA: TGTGCCAGCAGTTCCATACTGACAGGGTCCTACGAGCAGTACTTC. It is translated as CASSSILTGSYEQYF.

The J gene is TRBJ2-7, the V gene TRBV5-6, with D possibly being TRBD1 or TRBD2 (5 bases each). This CDR3 is built from 13 residues. Trimming took 3 bases from V and 7 from J, leaving 14 bases between them. Germline CDR1 SGHDT, CDR2 YYEEEE. The CDR3 loop reads CASSSRDEEEQYF. In nucleotides, the CDR3 is TGTGCCAGCAGCTCAAGGGACGAAGAGGAGCAGTACTTC.

The gene calls are TRBV27 and TRBJ2-7, with D possibly called TRBD1 or TRBD2 (6 bases each). V shed 4 bases and J shed 7 bases, with 20 bases lying between them. The CDR3 totals 15 residues. Germline CDR1 and CDR2: MNHEY and SMNVEV (reference sequence). CDR3 region: CASSSYLRGLGEQYF. The CDR3 bases are TGTGCCAGCAGTTCCTACCTTCGGGGGCTGGGTGAGCAGTACTTC.

The chain combines TRBV2 with TRBJ1-6; D unclear. The CDR3 length is 16 residues. Trimming pared 3 bases from V and 9 bases from J, leaving 18 bases between. Germline CDR1 and CDR2: SNHLY and FYNNEI. CDR3 sequence reads: CASSDYGYELGSPLHF. For the CDR3, the DNA is TGTGCCAGCAGTGATTACGGATATGAGCTTGGTTCACCCCTCCACTTT.

The chain joins TRBV2 to TRBJ2-7, with D perhaps assigned TRBD1 or TRBD2 (5 bases each). With 6 bases removed from V and 2 bases from J, the gap between germline ends came to 14 bases. CDR1 is SNHLY, CDR2 FYNNEI, per germline. The CDR3 sequence is 14 residues long. Here the CDR3 DNA reads TGTGCCAGCAGGCCCGGGACGCCTACCTACGAGCAGTACTTC. Its protein is CASRPGTPTYEQYF.

The gene calls are TRBV25-1 and TRBJ1-4; TRBD1 is a possible D gene (5 bases). V gave up 7 bases and J gave up 3 bases, with 15 bases separating them. The germline CDR1 and CDR2 sequences are MGHDK and SYGVNS. The CDR3 has 15 residues. CDR3 loop: CASTPSTASNEKLFF. The CDR3 nucleotides are TGTGCCAGCACACCGTCGACAGCCTCTAATGAAAAACTGTTTTTT. The full variable domain, its missing parts supplied by reference TRBV25-1 and TRBJ1-4, is EADIYQTPRYLVIGTGKKITLECSQTMGHDKMYWYQQDPGMELHLIHYSYGVNSTEKGDLSSESTVSRIRTEHFPLTLESARPSHTSQYLCASTPSTASNEKLFFGSGTQLSVL.

The genes are TRBV9 and TRBJ1-2; possibly TRBD1 for D (6 bases). Germline values: CDR1 SGDLS, CDR2 YYNGEE. With 4 bases removed from V and 1 base from J, the gap between germline ends came to 14 bases. The CDR3 runs 15 residues. The CDR3 DNA reads as TGTGCCAGCAGCCCGAGGACAGACCTTAACTATGGCTACACCTTC. Its translation is CASSPRTDLNYGYTF.

The J gene is TRBJ1-2, the V gene TRBV19; D uncertain. The ends were cut back, 3 bases at V and 7 bases at J, with 12 bases in the middle. The CDR3 covers 13 residues. From germline, CDR1 is LNHDA and CDR2 SQIVND (reference sequence). CDR3 DNA sequence: TGTGCCAGTAGTATGGGTGGAGTCAGTGGCTACACCTTC. It is translated as CASSMGGVSGYTF.

The J gene is TRBJ1-1, the V gene TRBV7-8; 7 bases match TRBD1. In germline, CDR1 is SGHVS, CDR2 FQNEAQ. V gave up 5 bases and J gave up 4 bases; unmatched junction bases: 10. There are 15 residues in the CDR3. The CDR3 spells CASSPETGRFTEAFF. CDR3 DNA sequence: TGTGCCAGCAGCCCCGAGACAGGGAGGTTCACTGAAGCTTTCTTT.